These 2 T cell receptor beta chains share one sample of origin, sequenced in a study of Ad26.COV2.S vaccination and SARS-CoV-2 variants. TCRdb's table, derived via immunoSEQ multiplex PCR, lists solely in-frame clones and lacks some. The sample yields about 350,000 clones, roughly 90% seen once. Treatment defined: some 19 received Ad26.COV2.S at low or high dose, single or two shots; about 5 received placebo; per-sample allocation not given. The samples date from day 63 after the first vaccine or placebo injection. Sequences were derived from peripheral blood, sampled in a trial of Ad26.COV2.S vaccine versus placebo. The receptors stem from a person aged 18-65 years who received the Ad26.COV2.S COVID-19 vaccine or a placebo.

As to this clone: A read error may account for a junction end that differs from germline. The genes are TRBV7-7 and TRBJ1-2; 9 nucleotides line up with TRBD1. CDR3 length: 17 residues. Germline V gene data show CDR1 as SSHAT and CDR2 as FNYEAQ (reference sequence). The CDR3 region is CASSQSRDRARYYGYTF. CDR3 in DNA: TGTGCTAGCAGCCAGTCCCGGGACAGGGCCCGGTACTATGGCTACACCTTC.

The chain employs TRBV7-2 and TRBJ1-5; D possibly corresponds to TRBD1 (5 bases). The CDR3 is 14 residues long. Trimming shortened V by 1 base and J by 3 bases, and 7 bases separated the two germline ends. Germline CDR1 SGHTA, CDR2 FQGNSA. The CDR3 DNA is TGTGCCAGCAGCTTAGGGGGGATCAATCAGCCCCAGCATTTT. Translation: CASSLGGINQPQHF.